Shown below are 31 T cell receptor beta chains from a single sample sequenced in a study of multiple sclerosis patients with progressive multifocal leukoencephalopathy. Time point of the sample: time of PML onset. Clones were sequenced by immunoSEQ multiplex PCR, and TCRdb holds only the in-frame ones, with some missing. The profile shows fewer than 40,000 clones, roughly 84% of them singletons. The source was PBMCs, collected from a patient treated with natalizumab. The receptors were gathered from a human donor with progressive multifocal leukoencephalopathy.

V usage is TRBV28 and J usage is TRBJ1-2; D unclear. This CDR3 is built from 14 residues. Deletions cut 3 bases from V and 8 bases from J, with 16 bases between. CDR1 is MDHEN and CDR2 is SYDVKM in the germline V gene. In DNA form, the CDR3 reads TGTGCCAGCAGTTTTCTGGGTCCCTTTGGGGGCTACACCTTC. Amino acid sequence: CASSFLGPFGGYTF.

This clone appeared a single time. The rearrangement joins TRBV2 to TRBJ1-1; D is unresolved. Trimming took off 4 bases at V and 1 base at J, with 7 bases between the two ends. CDR3 length: 13 residues. Germline values: CDR1 SNHLY, CDR2 FYNNEI. The CDR3 DNA follows: TGTGCCAGCAGTGCAGAAAGGAACACTGAAGCTTTCTTT. Its translation: CASSAERNTEAFF.

The DNA of the CDR3 is TGCGCCAGCAGCTTCAGGCAGGGGGCCCGTCAAGAGACCCAGTACTTC. The encoded protein is CASSFRQGARQETQYF. The chain combines TRBV5-1 with TRBJ2-5, with 8 bases fitting TRBD1. CDR3 length: 16 residues. The germline CDR1 and CDR2 sequences are SGHRS and YFSETQ. The V and J ends lost 2 bases and 2 bases, in that order; junction bases with no gene match: 8.

The chain employs TRBV9 and TRBJ2-2; possible D gene TRBD2, 6 bases. CDR1 is SGDLS, CDR2 YYNGEE, per germline. V dropped 0 bases and J dropped 5 bases, with 20 bases sitting between them. The CDR3 runs 18 residues. In nucleotides, the CDR3 is TGTGCCAGCAGCGTAGCTACCGGAGGGGCCCAGCGGACCGGGGAGCTGTTTTTT. It encodes CASSVATGGAQRTGELFF.

The chain carries TRBV15 and TRBJ2-2, with D possibly being TRBD1 (6 bases). This CDR3 region has 16 residues. Looked up from germline, CDR1 is LNHNV and CDR2 is YYDKDF (reference sequence). Deletions cut 0 bases from V and 4 bases from J, with 12 bases between. The CDR3 protein is CATSREGARGTGELFF. The CDR3 DNA reads TGTGCCACCAGCAGAGAGGGGGCACGGGGCACCGGGGAGCTGTTTTTT.

The chain employs TRBV4-1 and TRBJ2-3, with 12 bases matching TRBD2. Losses at the gene ends were 0 bases for V and 9 bases for J; bases not matched to a gene: 7. The CDR3 spans 16 residues. The germline V gene has CDR1 MGHRA and CDR2 YSYEKL. Here the CDR3 DNA reads TGCGCCAGCAGCCAAGACCTAGCGGGAGGGCCCGTGACGCAGTATTTT. The encoded protein is CASSQDLAGGPVTQYF.

Of note for this clone: A read error may account for a junction end that differs from germline. This specimen includes other DNA sequences encoding the same CDR3. CDR3 region: CASSLVEDHYGYTF. DNA for the CDR3: TGTGCCAGCAGCTTGGTGGAGGATCACTACGGCTACACCTTC. The chain is built from TRBV5-4 and TRBJ1-2; D not resolved. The CDR3 is 14 residues long. Germline CDR1 is SGHNT and CDR2 is YYREEE (reference sequence).

The CDR3 nucleotides are TGTGCCAGCAGCGCCTTGACTAGCCCATCCAATGAGCAGTTCTTC. Its translation is CASSALTSPSNEQFF. The V call is TRBV9, the J call TRBJ2-1, with 7 bases aligning to TRBD2. With 3 bases clipped from V and 6 bases from J, the junction kept 9 bases outside the gene matches. Germline V lookup: CDR1 SGDLS, CDR2 YYNGEE. This CDR3 spans 15 amino acids.

The rearrangement uses TRBV9 and TRBJ1-1; no reliable D call. Germline V gives CDR1 SGDLS, CDR2 YYNGEE. The CDR3 is 13 amino acids. V dropped 2 bases and J dropped 1 base, with 6 bases sitting between them. The DNA of the CDR3 is TGTGCCAGCAGCGTTCGGTCGAACACTGAAGCTTTCTTT. Its protein product is CASSVRSNTEAFF.

This clone was recorded a few times. V is TRBV5-4 and J is TRBJ1-4; no firm D call. Deletions cut 0 bases from V and 6 bases from J, with 15 bases between. CDR3 length: 16 residues. The V gene's germline CDR1 is SGHNT and CDR2 YYREEE (reference sequence). CDR3 in DNA: TGTGCCAGCAGCTTGGCCCCCCCAGCTGGGGATGAAAAACTGTTTTTT. Amino acid sequence: CASSLAPPAGDEKLFF. The whole variable domain, remainder taken from reference TRBV5-4 and TRBJ1-4, is ETGVTQSPTHLIKTRGQQVTLRCSSQSGHNTVSWYQQALGQGPQFIFQYYREEENGRGNFPPRFSGLQFPNYSSELNVNALELDDSALYLCASSLAPPAGDEKLFFGSGTQLSVL.

The chain combines TRBV28 with TRBJ2-6; D may correspond to TRBD1 or TRBD2 (5 bases each). Germline V gene sequence: CDR1 MDHEN, CDR2 SYDVKM. Trimming pared 7 bases from V and 1 base from J, leaving 20 bases between. This CDR3 is 18 amino acids long. The CDR3 spells CASTDSTGRTSGANVLTF. CDR3 in DNA: TGTGCCAGCACCGACAGCACGGGACGTACGTCTGGGGCCAACGTCCTGACTTTC.

On this clone itself: The junction departs from the called germline gene at one end, perhaps through a read error. V and J are TRBV19 and TRBJ1-2; D unclear. The CDR3 consists of 14 residues. Germline assignment: CDR1 LNHDA and CDR2 SQIVND (reference sequence). Here the CDR3 reads CVSSGYQTNYGYTF. CDR3 coding DNA: TGTGTCAGTAGTGGATACCAAACCAACTATGGCTACACCTTC.

The CDR3 reads CASSLSGLSSYEQYF. In DNA, the CDR3 is TGTGCCAGCAGCCTTTCAGGCCTAAGCTCCTACGAGCAGTACTTC. This rearrangement joins TRBV7-9 to TRBJ2-5; D is unclear. Judging by the DNA end, TRBJ2-7 fits better; the J call may be wrong. The CDR3 totals 15 residues. Per the germline V gene, CDR1 is SEHNR and CDR2 is FQNEAQ (reference sequence).

The gene calls are TRBV4-3 and TRBJ2-3, with 12 bases fitting TRBD2. With 4 bases clipped from V and 6 bases from J, the junction kept 8 bases outside the gene matches. The CDR3 is 16 residues long. Germline V gene data show CDR1 as LGHNA and CDR2 as YSLEER. As DNA, the CDR3 is TGCGCCAGCAGCCCTCAAAAGACTAGCGGGAGTGATACGCAGTATTTT. This codes for CASSPQKTSGSDTQYF.

In DNA form, the CDR3 reads TGTGCCAGCAGCTTAGGTTTAGCGGGAGGGCCTAAAACCAATGAGCAGTTCTTC. This gives the protein CASSLGLAGGPKTNEQFF. The chain employs TRBV11-3 and TRBJ2-1; TRBD2 agrees at 11 bases. V gave up 1 base and J gave up 6 bases; unmatched junction bases: 11. This CDR3 is built from 18 residues. Germline values: CDR1 SGHNT, CDR2 YENEEA. Based on the CDR3 plus reference TRBV11-3 and TRBJ2-1, the full variable domain is EAGVVQSPRYKIIEKKQPVAFWCNPISGHNTLYWYLQNLGQGPELLIRYENEEAVDDSQLPKDRFSAERLKGVDSTLKIQPAELGDSAVYLCASSLGLAGGPKTNEQFFGPGTRLTVL.

The chain recombines TRBV19 with TRBJ1-2; tentative D call: TRBD1 (6 bases). Trimming removed 5 bases from V and 0 bases from J, with 10 bases in between. There are 14 residues in the CDR3. Germline-derived CDR1 and CDR2 are LNHDA and SQIVND (reference sequence). The chain's CDR3 is CASSLGQSNYGYTF. DNA of the CDR3: TGTGCCAGTAGTCTAGGACAGTCTAACTATGGCTACACCTTC.

The rearrangement uses TRBV28 and TRBJ2-7; TRBD1 matches at 8 bases. The CDR3 extends over 15 amino acids. V shed 5 bases and J 0 bases; nucleotides not matched to a gene: 6. CDR1 MDHEN and CDR2 SYDVKM come from the germline V gene. CDR3 coding DNA: TGTGCCAGCAGTCCCCCCGGACAGGGCTCCTACGAGCAGTACTTC. It is translated as CASSPPGQGSYEQYF. Supplemented by reference TRBV28 and TRBJ2-7, the full variable domain reads DVKVTQSSRYLVKRTGEKVFLECVQDMDHENMFWYRQDPGLGLRLIYFSYDVKMKEKGDIPEGYSVSREKKERFSLILESASTNQTSMYLCASSPPGQGSYEQYFGPGTRLTVT.

Details on this clone: The same CDR3 is also encoded by other DNA sequences in this sample. This rearrangement joins TRBV28 to TRBJ2-2, with D unclear. This CDR3 has 15 amino acids. Deletions cut 3 bases from V and 3 bases from J, with 11 bases between. CDR1 and CDR2 (germline): MDHEN, SYDVKM. CDR3: CASSFADGYTGELFF. CDR3 coding DNA: TGTGCCAGCAGTTTCGCGGACGGTTACACCGGGGAGCTGTTTTTT.

This sequence joins TRBV6-6 and TRBJ2-5; no firm D call. The J call may be faulty, since TRBJ2-7 better matches the DNA end. The CDR3 covers 12 residues. Per the germline V gene, CDR1 is MNHNY and CDR2 is SVGAGI (reference sequence). Here the CDR3 reads CAISDHSYEQYF. The CDR3 DNA is TGTGCCATCTCGGACCATTCCTACGAGCAGTACTTC.

This clone has just one count. The rearrangement links TRBV5-1 to TRBJ1-1; possibly TRBD1 for D (6 bases). V was shortened by 4 bases and J by 2 bases, with 12 bases between the two germline ends. Germline V gives CDR1 SGHRS, CDR2 YFSETQ. The CDR3 is made up of 14 amino acids. The CDR3 nucleotides read TGCGCCAGCAGCCTTCGGACAGTCAACACTGAAGCTTTCTTT. It encodes CASSLRTVNTEAFF.

V and J are TRBV7-9 and TRBJ1-3, with 8 bases that match TRBD1. This CDR3 is built from 16 residues. V was pared by 5 bases and J by 2 bases, with 8 bases of the junction left unmatched. Germline loops: CDR1 SEHNR, CDR2 FQNEAQ (reference sequence). This CDR3 is CASSLGQGAAGNTIYF. The CDR3 DNA reads as TGTGCCAGCAGCCTCGGACAGGGAGCGGCTGGAAACACCATATATTTT.

This clone turned up a few times. The chain carries TRBV5-1 and TRBJ2-5, with 12 bases lining up with TRBD1. The CDR3 contains 16 residues. Germline CDR1 reads SGHRS; CDR2 reads YFSETQ. Germline trimming cut 5 bases from V and 5 bases from J; bases unmatched to any gene: 10. The CDR3 DNA is TGCGCCAGCAGACCCGGGACAGGGGGCGGAGAGGAGACCCAGTACTTC. Translating gives CASRPGTGGGEETQYF.

The chain employs TRBV7-2 and TRBJ2-7; 7 bases match TRBD2. The CDR3 has 15 residues. In germline, CDR1 is SGHTA, CDR2 FQGNSA. V was clipped by 4 bases and J by 6 bases; unmatched bases: 12. This chain's CDR3 is CASSSSPREQSEQYF. CDR3 sequence (DNA): TGTGCCAGCAGCTCTAGCCCGCGGGAGCAGTCCGAGCAGTACTTC.

The chain is built from TRBV5-4 and TRBJ2-1; weak D call: TRBD2 (6 bases). V lost 1 base and J lost 6, with 14 bases in between. Germline V gene lookup returns CDR1 SGHNT and CDR2 YYREEE (reference sequence). The CDR3 loop spans 15 amino acids. This CDR3 is CASSLKTRGLNEQFF. The DNA of the CDR3 is TGTGCCAGCAGCTTGAAAACGCGGGGCCTCAATGAGCAGTTCTTC.

The rearrangement links TRBV7-9 to TRBJ2-1; 10 bases align to TRBD2. CDR3 length: 15 amino acids. The germline V gene has CDR1 SEHNR and CDR2 FQNEAQ (reference sequence). J was trimmed by 7 bases and V by 5 bases; bases with no gene match: 8. CDR3 nucleotide sequence: TGTGCCAGCAGCAGTGACCTAGCGGGAGTGAATGAGCAGTTCTTC. Translation gives CASSSDLAGVNEQFF.

The V gene is TRBV28, the J gene TRBJ1-2; D is unclear. The germline V and J ends were trimmed by 8 bases and 4 bases, with 11 bases remaining between them. Germline CDR1 MDHEN, CDR2 SYDVKM. The CDR3 spans 12 residues. The CDR3 region has the DNA TGTGCCAGCTGGGGTTGGTCCTATGGCTACACCTTC. Translated: CASWGWSYGYTF.

The gene calls are TRBV6-1 and TRBJ1-2, with 11 bases lining up with TRBD1. CDR3 length equals 15 residues. With V trimmed by 5 bases and J by 4 bases, 6 bases remained unmatched. Germline assignment: CDR1 MNHNS and CDR2 SASEGT. In DNA, the CDR3 is TGTGCCAGCAGTAGAGGACAGGGGGCGGGCTATGGCTACACCTTC. Translation: CASSRGQGAGYGYTF.

The chain carries TRBV11-2 and TRBJ1-3; TRBD1 is a possible D gene (5 bases). V dropped 5 bases and J dropped 5 bases, with 22 bases sitting between them. Per germline, CDR1 SGHAT and CDR2 FQNNGV. The CDR3 totals 17 residues. The CDR3 DNA follows: TGTGCCAGCAGCCTCGACGGCCGGGGCAGCGCGAGAAACACCATATATTTT. This codes for CASSLDGRGSARNTIYF.

The V call is TRBV2, the J call TRBJ1-6, with D unclear. The CDR3 is 16 amino acids. V was trimmed by 5 bases and J by 7 bases, leaving 18 bases between them. CDR1 and CDR2 from the germline V gene are SNHLY and FYNNEI. For the CDR3, the DNA is TGTGCCAGCAGTCTAAGGGCCCTCCCGGGGAATTCACCCCTCCACTTT. It is translated as CASSLRALPGNSPLHF.

The rearrangement links TRBV30 to TRBJ2-1, with D perhaps TRBD2 (6 bases). This CDR3 contains 14 residues. Germline assignment: CDR1 GTSNPN and CDR2 SVGIG (reference sequence). The V end lost 5 bases, the J end lost 6 bases, and 17 bases lay between the germline ends. CDR3 nucleotides: TGTGCCTGGTGGCAACGGGAGCTAAGCAATGAGCAGTTCTTC. This encodes CAWWQRELSNEQFF.

The chain couples TRBV28 to TRBJ2-7, with D possibly matching TRBD2 (5 bases). Trimming took 6 bases from V and 5 from J, leaving 17 bases between them. CDR3 length: 14 amino acids. Germline assignment: CDR1 MDHEN and CDR2 SYDVKM. CDR3 protein: CASRRQREADEQYF. The CDR3 coding sequence is TGTGCCAGCAGGAGACAACGGGAAGCCGACGAGCAGTACTTC.